This T cell receptor (beta chain) comes out of a study of sequential checkpoint blockade in melanoma. The ends lost 3 bases at V and 3 bases at J; junction bases unmatched: 2. The V gene's germline CDR1 is MNHEY and CDR2 SMNVEV (reference sequence). The CDR3 contains 14 residues. Treatment meaning: randomized to nivolumab then ipilimumab (arm A) or the reverse (arm B). Live CD3+CD8+ CD19− CD56− cells were sorted from PBMCs. Profiled with immunoSEQ multiplex PCR; TCRdb holds only in-frame clones, not every one. The sample records under 40,000 clones, roughly 84% being singletons. The receptor comes from a human donor with melanoma. The J gene is TRBJ2-3, the V gene TRBV27; 8 nucleotides line up with TRBD1. This specimen was CD8+ T cells sorted from blood (inferred from file names), taken from a patient given nivolumab and ipilimumab in sequence. CDR3 protein: CASSFGTGTDTQYF. The CDR3 nucleotides are TGTGCCAGCAGTTTCGGGACAGGAACAGATACGCAGTATTTT.